These 27 T cell receptor beta chains originate from one sample sequenced in a study of blood T cell repertoires in COVID-19. Measured with immunoSEQ multiplex PCR; TCRdb has only the in-frame clones, and not every one. This sample has fewer than 300,000 clones, with 85% found just once. Sequenced material: PBMCs or T cells enriched from blood (not recorded which). The receptors here all came from a woman aged 45 to 65 who had recovered from COVID-19.

This rearrangement joins TRBV12-5 to TRBJ2-3, with 7 bases matching TRBD1. This CDR3 contains 14 residues. V shed 6 bases, J shed 0 bases, and the junction held 3 bases outside the gene matches. Germline V gene sequence: CDR1 LGHNT, CDR2 FRNRAP. The CDR3 nucleotides are TGTGCTAGTGGCCCGGGACAGAGCACAGATACGCAGTATTTT. Amino acid sequence: CASGPGQSTDTQYF.

This rearrangement joins TRBV19 to TRBJ2-1; 8 bases line up with TRBD2. The CDR3 sequence is 14 residues long. V lost 7 bases to trimming and J lost 5 bases; unmatched junction nucleotides: 7. Germline CDR1 LNHDA, CDR2 SQIVND (reference sequence). DNA of the CDR3: TGTGCCAGTATAGGTACTAGCGGCCACAATGAGCAGTTCTTC. Translated: CASIGTSGHNEQFF.

The genes are TRBV2 and TRBJ2-1, with 7 bases fitting TRBD2. The CDR3 runs 17 residues. The germline gives CDR1 SNHLY, CDR2 FYNNEI. With V trimmed by 8 bases and J by 2 bases, 15 bases remained unmatched. CDR3 amino acids: CASQKAVREEPYNEQFF. The DNA for the CDR3 is TGTGCCAGCCAAAAGGCGGTACGGGAGGAGCCCTACAATGAGCAGTTCTTC.

V is TRBV18 and J is TRBJ2-7, with 7 bases fitting TRBD1. V was clipped by 5 bases and J by 2 bases; unmatched bases: 9. Germline V gene lookup returns CDR1 KGHSH and CDR2 LQKENI. This CDR3 comprises 15 residues. The CDR3 DNA reads as TGTGCCAGCTCATATCCCGGGACAGCAACCTACGAGCAGTACTTC. Encoded protein: CASSYPGTATYEQYF.

The chain couples TRBV7-9 to TRBJ1-2; 10 bases agree with TRBD1. This CDR3 is built from 17 residues. Losses at the gene ends were 4 bases for V and 6 bases for J; bases not matched to a gene: 14. Germline values: CDR1 SEHNR, CDR2 FQNEAQ (reference sequence). The CDR3 spells CASSSSMTGGMGDGYTF. CDR3 DNA: TGTGCCAGCAGCTCTAGTATGACAGGGGGCATGGGGGATGGCTACACCTTC.

The chain is built from TRBV7-2 and TRBJ2-7; 8 bases match TRBD2. The CDR3 length is 17 residues. Germline lookup yields CDR1 SGHTA and CDR2 FQGNSA. The V gene end was trimmed by 4 bases and the J gene end by 3 bases; junction bases not matched to a gene: 14. The chain's CDR3 is CASSSIVTGGIYYEQYF. The CDR3 nucleotides read TGTGCCAGCAGCTCTATTGTGACGGGGGGGATTTACTACGAGCAGTACTTC.

The sample holds a few counts of this clone. The chain couples TRBV11-2 to TRBJ2-1; D gene unclear. V lost 6 bases, J lost 5 bases, and 8 bases lay in between. Germline loops: CDR1 SGHAT, CDR2 FQNNGV. CDR3 size: 12 residues. The CDR3 bases are TGTGCCAGCAGTTTTTCTAACAATGAGCAGTTCTTC. This sequence encodes CASSFSNNEQFF.

This chain connects TRBV30 to TRBJ2-1; 13 bases are shared with TRBD2. CDR3 length equals 13 residues. Germline values: CDR1 GTSNPN, CDR2 SVGIG (reference sequence). The ends lost 1 base at V and 15 bases at J; junction bases unmatched: 6. Here the CDR3 DNA reads TGTGCCTGGAGTGGAACTAGCGGGGGGGCGCGGTTCTTC. As protein: CAWSGTSGGARFF.

The chain joins TRBV7-6 to TRBJ1-3, with 7 nucleotides matching TRBD1. J lost 4 bases, V lost 5 bases, and 5 bases had no gene match. This CDR3 spans 14 amino acids. Germline loops: CDR1 SGHVS, CDR2 FNYEAQ. The CDR3 is CASSRGTEGNTIYF. Here the CDR3 DNA reads TGTGCCAGCAGCCGGGGGACAGAGGGAAACACCATATATTTT.

The chain joins TRBV19 to TRBJ2-7; the D is unclear. V was trimmed by 5 bases and J by 6 bases, leaving 11 bases between them. Germline values: CDR1 LNHDA, CDR2 SQIVND (reference sequence). This CDR3 spans 12 amino acids. Here the CDR3 reads CASSSDLSEQYF. The CDR3 coding sequence is TGTGCCAGTAGTTCTGACTTGTCCGAGCAGTACTTC.

The genes are TRBV11-2 and TRBJ2-7; D is unresolved. CDR1 and CDR2 (germline): SGHAT, FQNNGV. The CDR3 length is 12 residues. Trimming stripped 1 base from V and 4 bases from J, with 5 bases between. The CDR3 is CASSLVEYEQYF. For the CDR3, the DNA is TGTGCCAGCAGCTTAGTGGAGTACGAGCAGTACTTC.

The V gene is TRBV2, the J gene TRBJ1-5; D ambiguous. The CDR3 contains 15 residues. Germline CDR1 reads SNHLY; CDR2 reads FYNNEI. V lost 7 bases and J 1 base, leaving 14 bases between the germline ends. The CDR3 nucleotides are TGTGCCAGCAAGCTGATATCTTCAAGCAATCAGCCCCAGCATTTT. Its protein product is CASKLISSSNQPQHF.

The J gene is TRBJ1-5, the V gene TRBV2, with TRBD1 identical over 7 bases. The V gene's germline CDR1 is SNHLY and CDR2 FYNNEI. The V segment lost 7 bases and the J segment 5 bases; nucleotides outside the gene matches: 11. The CDR3 extends over 15 amino acids. The CDR3 coding sequence is TGTGCCAGCACCCAATCGACAGGGAGCCATCAGCCCCAGCATTTT. Its protein is CASTQSTGSHQPQHF.

The rearrangement links TRBV11-2 to TRBJ2-3; 7 positions match TRBD2. The V gene's germline CDR1 is SGHAT and CDR2 FQNNGV. Trimming took 2 bases from V and 5 from J; bases not matched to a gene: 4. This CDR3 region has 14 residues. The CDR3 DNA reads as TGTGCCAGCAGCTTACAGCGGGGACGAGATACGCAGTATTTT. This encodes CASSLQRGRDTQYF.

This clone has just one count. The chain employs TRBV3-1 (or the pseudogene TRBV3-2) and TRBJ1-3; 10 positions agree with TRBD1. This CDR3 has 18 amino acids. The V gene end was trimmed by 4 bases and the J gene end by 4 bases; junction bases not matched to a gene: 13. The germline V gene encodes CDR1 LGHDT and CDR2 YNNKEL (reference sequence). This chain's CDR3 is CASSRRLMGQGRGNTIYF. The CDR3 nucleotides read TGTGCCAGCAGCCGGAGACTCATGGGACAGGGGAGAGGAAACACCATATATTTT.

The chain has TRBV6-1 and TRBJ2-7; 7 nucleotides agree with TRBD1. Germline CDR1 reads MNHNS; CDR2 reads SASEGT. This CDR3 is 15 amino acids long. J lost 0 bases, V lost 3 bases, and 5 bases had no gene match. The CDR3 DNA reads TGTGCCAGCAGTGAGACGACAGGGAGCTCCTACGAGCAGTACTTC. Amino acids: CASSETTGSSYEQYF.

The chain links TRBV6-5 to TRBJ2-3; D is perhaps TRBD2 (6 bases). The CDR3 has 13 residues. V was cut by 6 bases and J by 2 bases, with 9 bases left in between. CDR1 and CDR2 from the germline V gene are MNHEY and SVGAGI. CDR3 sequence (DNA): TGTGCCAGCAGGAGGGACTTCACAGATACGCAGTATTTT. Encoded protein: CASRRDFTDTQYF.

This chain joins TRBV10-2 and TRBJ1-6; TRBD1 agrees at 10 bases. The CDR3 length is 14 residues. V gave up 6 bases and J gave up 9 bases; unmatched junction bases: 5. CDR1 WSHSY and CDR2 SAAADI come from the germline V gene. The DNA of the CDR3 is TGCGCCAGCAGCGGAGGACAGGGGGTTTCACCCCTCCACTTT. As protein: CASSGGQGVSPLHF.

Of note for this clone: One junction end disagrees with the germline gene, perhaps due to a read error. The chain couples TRBV18 to TRBJ1-4; no clear D. The length of the CDR3 is 16 residues. Germline assignment: CDR1 KGHSH and CDR2 LQKENI. This CDR3 is CASSAPPGSGNEKLFF. Here the CDR3 DNA reads TGTGCCAGCTCAGCACCTCCGGGGTCGGGTAATGAAAAACTGTTTTTT.

CDR3 loop: CATSRERRQGYGYTF. The CDR3, as DNA: TGTGCCACCAGCAGAGAACGGAGACAGGGCTATGGCTACACCTTC. The chain couples TRBV15 to TRBJ1-2; the match to TRBD1 covers 7 bases. This CDR3 is built from 15 residues. Germline CDR1 is LNHNV and CDR2 is YYDKDF (reference sequence). J was trimmed by 4 bases and V by 0 bases; bases with no gene match: 5.

The rearrangement links TRBV5-1 to TRBJ2-5; TRBD2 aligns across 7 bases. The J segment lost 7 bases and the V segment lost 4 bases, leaving 7 bases of the junction unmatched. This CDR3 is 13 amino acids long. Per germline, CDR1 SGHRS and CDR2 YFSETQ. Here the CDR3 reads CASSVAPGGTQYF. Written as DNA, the CDR3 is TGCGCCAGCAGCGTGGCCCCGGGGGGGACCCAGTACTTC.

The gene calls are TRBV5-6 and TRBJ1-1; 10 nucleotides align to TRBD1. J gave up 1 base and V 3 bases, and 3 bases lay outside the gene matches. The CDR3 runs to 15 residues. Germline V gives CDR1 SGHDT, CDR2 YYEEEE. CDR3 DNA sequence: TGTGCCAGCAGCTGGGGGACAGGGGAGAACACTGAAGCTTTCTTT. Its translation is CASSWGTGENTEAFF.

The chain combines TRBV11-2 with TRBJ1-2; 8 nucleotides agree with TRBD1. Germline trimming cut 1 base from V and 8 bases from J; bases unmatched to any gene: 6. Germline V gene sequence: CDR1 SGHAT, CDR2 FQNNGV. This CDR3 has 14 residues. The CDR3 coding sequence is TGTGCCAGCAGCTTAGCTCAGGGGGCGCAAGGCTACACCTTC. It specifies CASSLAQGAQGYTF.

This clone occurred a few times. This chain uses TRBV29-1 with TRBJ1-1; no reliable D call. CDR1 is SQVTM and CDR2 is ANQGSEA in the germline V gene. Trimming removed 3 bases from V and 10 bases from J, with 15 bases in between. This CDR3 is 12 amino acids long. CDR3: CSVDRGNVAAFF. The CDR3 region has the DNA TGCAGCGTTGATAGAGGGAATGTCGCAGCTTTCTTT. Supplemented by reference TRBV29-1 and TRBJ1-1, the full variable domain reads SAVISQKPSRDICQRGTSLTIQCQVDSQVTMMFWYRQQPGQSLTLIATANQGSEATYESGFVIDKFPISRPNLTFSTLTVSNMSPEDSSIYLCSVDRGNVAAFFGQGTRLTVV.

Only one count was recorded for this clone. The gene calls are TRBV18 and TRBJ2-1; TRBD2 is a possible D gene (6 bases). CDR1 is KGHSH, CDR2 LQKENI, per germline. This CDR3 region has 14 residues. V lost 2 bases, J lost 7 bases, and 12 bases lay in between. CDR3 DNA: TGTGCCAGCTCACCAGGAGGGGCGCATAATGAGCAGTTCTTC. Protein sequence: CASSPGGAHNEQFF. The full variable domain, with the rest looked up from reference TRBV18 and TRBJ2-1, is NAGVMQNPRHLVRRRGQEARLRCSPMKGHSHVYWYRQLPEEGLKFMVYLQKENIIDESGMPKERFSAEFPKEGPSILRIQQVVRGDSAAYFCASSPGGAHNEQFFGPGTRLTVL.

The chain recombines TRBV6-4 with TRBJ2-1; 9 nucleotides match TRBD2. The junction had 6 bases not matched to a gene; V was cut back by 2 bases and J by 4 bases. The length of the CDR3 is 16 residues. Germline V gene lookup returns CDR1 MRHNA and CDR2 SNTAGT. The CDR3 sequence is CASSDTTSGGYNEQFF. In DNA, the CDR3 is TGTGCCAGCAGTGACACGACTAGCGGAGGTTACAATGAGCAGTTCTTC.

The chain has TRBV19 and TRBJ1-5; TRBD1 is a possible D gene (6 bases). The CDR3 extends over 16 amino acids. Trimming took off 5 bases at V and 4 bases at J, with 18 bases between the two ends. From germline, CDR1 is LNHDA and CDR2 SQIVND (reference sequence). The CDR3 reads CASSERGGVRNQPQHF. The CDR3 coding sequence is TGTGCCAGTAGTGAAAGAGGGGGAGTTAGGAATCAGCCCCAGCATTTT.